These 12 T cell receptor beta chains were all obtained from the same sample, sequenced in a study of cytomegalovirus exposure and HLA in healthy donors (TCRdb year 2017). Libraries were prepared through the immunoSEQ multiplex PCR assay. A mixture of 60 forward primers for TCR Vbeta segments and 13 reverse primers for TCR Jbeta segments was used in the multiplex PCR. TCRdb carries this immuneACCESS record with in-frame sequences only. Its versions omit some clonotypes, under half of them owing to an unresolved V gene in the studies checked, with the rest unexplained. Here the sample has 120,000 or so clones; approximately 78% occur a single time. The ten biggest clones cover about 7.9% of the sample. The sequenced sample was PBMCs. Receptors were obtained from a woman aged 40 to 50 in good health and CMV-seropositive.

There are a few counts of this clone. The chain couples TRBV5-4 to TRBJ2-3; 15 nucleotides align to TRBD2. Trimming removed 4 bases from V and 5 bases from J; junction bases left unmatched: 5. Germline lookup yields CDR1 SGHNT and CDR2 YYREEE (reference sequence). The CDR3 spans 16 residues. This CDR3 is CASSPGLAGGEDTQYF. The CDR3 DNA reads as TGTGCCAGCAGCCCCGGACTAGCGGGGGGGGAAGATACGCAGTATTTT.

Only one count was recorded for this clone. The V call is TRBV29-1, the J call TRBJ1-2, with 8 bases that match TRBD1. The CDR3 extends over 13 amino acids. CDR1 is SQVTM, CDR2 ANQGSEA, per germline. V lost 4 bases to trimming and J lost 3 bases; unmatched junction nucleotides: 4. The CDR3 region has the DNA TGCAGCGTTGCGATACAGGGGGACTATGGCTACACCTTC. Protein product: CSVAIQGDYGYTF.

V gene TRBV29-1 combines with J gene TRBJ1-1; 8 bases agree with TRBD1. Germline V gene data show CDR1 as SQVTM and CDR2 as ANQGSEA. V gave up 6 bases and J gave up 6 bases; unmatched junction bases: 15. The CDR3 consists of 15 residues. In nucleotides, the CDR3 is TGCAGCGTGCTATTTCCCGGACAGGGCCTCGCTGAAGCTTTCTTT. Its translation: CSVLFPGQGLAEAFF.

Written as DNA, the CDR3 is TGTGCCACCAGCAGAGCCGGGACAGTGGAGTGGGAGAATCAGCCCCAGCATTTT. This translates into CATSRAGTVEWENQPQHF. This sequence joins TRBV15 and TRBJ1-5; 7 nucleotides match TRBD1. Germline CDR1 and CDR2: LNHNV and YYDKDF (reference sequence). Trimming at V came to 1 base and at J to 4 bases, leaving 13 bases not matched to a gene. The CDR3 runs 18 residues.

The chain links TRBV27 to TRBJ1-1; D may be TRBD1 (5 bases). Deletions cut 7 bases from V and 3 bases from J, with 9 bases between. Germline CDR1 is MNHEY and CDR2 is SMNVEV (reference sequence). The CDR3 totals 12 residues. Here the CDR3 DNA reads TGTGCCAGCAAAGGGGAATACACTGAAGCTTTCTTT. Its protein is CASKGEYTEAFF.

The gene calls are TRBV7-2 and TRBJ1-6; the match to TRBD1 covers 7 bases. CDR1 is SGHTA, CDR2 FQGNSA, per germline. Trimming at V came to 5 bases and at J to 3 bases, leaving 1 base not matched to a gene. CDR3 length: 14 residues. The CDR3 region has the DNA TGTGCCAGCAGCCGACAGGGCTATAATTCACCCCTCCACTTT. Translating gives CASSRQGYNSPLHF.

The gene calls are TRBV11-2 and TRBJ1-4, with no clear D. There are 13 residues in the CDR3. The germline CDR1 and CDR2 sequences are SGHAT and FQNNGV. V was pared by 5 bases and J by 5 bases, with 9 bases between. The CDR3 protein is CASSRGINEKLFF. The CDR3 bases are TGTGCCAGCAGCCGCGGGATCAATGAAAAACTGTTTTTT.

The chain carries TRBV5-4 and TRBJ1-1, with TRBD1 matching 7 bases. The CDR3 contains 13 residues. V shed 6 bases, J shed 1 base, and the junction held 3 bases outside the gene matches. Germline CDR1 SGHNT, CDR2 YYREEE (reference sequence). The CDR3 nucleotides are TGTGCCAGCACCGGGACAGAGAACACTGAAGCTTTCTTT. Its translation: CASTGTENTEAFF.

This chain uses TRBV5-1 with TRBJ1-3; 8 bases align to TRBD1. This CDR3 is built from 18 residues. After removal of 4 bases from V and 1 base from J, the junction contained 13 bases not matched to a gene. The germline CDR1 and CDR2 sequences are SGHRS and YFSETQ. The CDR3 sequence is CASSQSTGGIRSGNTIYF. CDR3 DNA sequence: TGCGCCAGCAGCCAATCTACAGGGGGAATTCGATCTGGAAACACCATATATTTT.

This clone was detected once. The V gene is TRBV7-9, the J gene TRBJ2-7; D remains ambiguous. This CDR3 region has 15 residues. Germline lookup yields CDR1 SEHNR and CDR2 FQNEAQ (reference sequence). V gave up 0 bases and J gave up 3 bases, with 12 bases separating them. CDR3: CASSLAGHTHYEQYF. The CDR3, as DNA: TGTGCCAGCAGCTTAGCTGGGCATACCCACTACGAGCAGTACTTC. The entire variable domain, with the rest obtained from reference TRBV7-9 and TRBJ2-7, is as follows: DTGVSQNPRHKITKRGQNVTFRCDPISEHNRLYWYRQTLGQGPEFLTYFQNEAQLEKSRLLSDRFSAERPKGSFSTLEIQRTEQGDSAMYLCASSLAGHTHYEQYFGPGTRLTVT.

Regarding this clone: Other nucleotide sequences in the sample specify the same CDR3. The J gene is TRBJ1-2, the V gene TRBV18; TRBD1 matches 7 bases. V shed 2 bases, J shed 2 bases, and the junction held 2 bases outside the gene matches. Germline CDR1 reads KGHSH; CDR2 reads LQKENI. The CDR3 consists of 14 residues. The CDR3 DNA reads TGTGCCAGCTCACCAGGGACAGACAACTATGGCTACACCTTC. It specifies CASSPGTDNYGYTF.

The J gene is TRBJ1-5, the V gene TRBV5-4; TRBD1 is a possible D gene (5 bases). The CDR3 covers 16 residues. The germline V gene has CDR1 SGHNT and CDR2 YYREEE (reference sequence). Trimming left V 2 bases short and J 3 bases short, with 15 bases between. CDR3 bases: TGTGCCAGCAGCTTAGGGGCCCCGGACACCAATCAGCCCCAGCATTTT. Protein: CASSLGAPDTNQPQHF.